The text below deals with one T cell receptor (beta chain). Its specificity is unknown. Sequenced by immunoSEQ multiplex PCR; TCRdb stores in-frame clones only, minus some. The data contain 50,000 to 65,000 clones, 87% of them singletons. This sample was taken from a study of PD-1 blockade in classical Hodgkin lymphoma. Overall study: The patients were dosed with nivolumab 3 mg/kg, infused intravenously every 2 weeks.

The CDR3 covers 13 residues. Trimming stripped 2 bases from V and 8 bases from J, with 15 bases between. The V gene's germline CDR1 is SQVTM and CDR2 ANQGSEA. Study-wide results and caveats: Differences between repertoires have undefined causes, possibly disease activity or prior therapy. Baseline TCR diversity was reportedly lower in newly diagnosed patients than in healthy donors. It was reported as lower still in relapsed/refractory patients. Some patients began nivolumab under 1 year after ASCT. These patients were excluded from later analyses.

Time point in this sample: cycle 4 day 1 (C4D1), after five to seven weeks of nivolumab. The patients all showed relapse after autologous stem cell transplantation, while their brentuximab vedotin exposure varied. The specimen was peripheral blood mononuclear cells (PBMCs), collected before the fourth cycle of nivolumab. This clonotype was sampled from a human donor with classical Hodgkin lymphoma. The J gene is TRBJ1-2, the V gene TRBV29-1; no reliable D call. The CDR3 spells CSVEPWDSWGYTF. The DNA of the CDR3 is TGCAGCGTTGAACCCTGGGATTCCTGGGGCTACACCTTC.